This TCR beta chain is drawn from a study of radiotherapy plus CTLA-4 blockade in lung cancer. Study-wide background: Of all patients, around 19% responded objectively and approximately 31% showed disease control.

The CDR3 totals 15 residues. Germline V CDR1 and CDR2: SGDLS, YYNGEE. V lost 0 bases, J lost 2 bases, and 1 base stayed unmatched. Data came from immunoSEQ multiplex PCR; TCRdb stores just in-frame clones and leaves some out. The sample lists some 30,000 clones, roughly 77% seen once, with about 22% in the top ten. Treatment of patients with chemo-refractory metastatic non-small-cell lung cancer consisted of focal radiation plus CTLA-4 blockade with ipilimumab. Findings of the study overall: Blood-borne expansion of tumor-derived TCR clones followed radiotherapy plus ipilimumab. Early blood T cell clone dynamics, with interferon-beta, were reported to best predict response.

With regard to this clone: Its matching antigen is unknown.

The source was peripheral blood, collected from a patient treated with radiotherapy plus ipilimumab. This TCR was sampled from a human donor with non-small cell lung cancer that progressed on radiotherapy plus ipilimumab. V usage is TRBV9 and J usage is TRBJ2-2; 7 bases map to TRBD2. The CDR3: CASSVASGNTGELFF. The CDR3 nucleotides read TGTGCCAGCAGCGTAGCTAGCGGTAACACCGGGGAGCTGTTTTTT.